Listed here is a single T cell receptor beta chain. Its matching antigen is unknown. In each case, RNA was isolated and then reverse transcribed into cDNA as the sequencing template. Measured with immunoSEQ multiplex PCR; TCRdb has only the in-frame clones, and not every one. The sample shows about 150,000 clones, 47% of them seen only once. V lost 6 bases, J lost 0 bases, and 14 bases lay in between. The CDR3 consists of 15 residues. CDR1 and CDR2 (germline): MGHDK, SYGVNS. The sample belongs to a study of CD8+ T cells in alopecia areata. Overall study results and limits: Clonality was higher in lesional than normal scalp, especially in alopecia totalis/universalis. Mouse data revealed clearer TCR sharing than patient data did, a gap possibly tied to HLA.

The chain recombines TRBV25-1 with TRBJ1-1, with D possibly being TRBD1 (6 bases). This receptor was identified in a human donor with alopecia areata. The sequenced sample consisted of CD4+ T cells sorted from blood. The CDR3 sequence: CASREGGRMNTEAFF. CDR3 sequence (DNA): TGTGCCAGCAGGGAGGGGGGACGCATGAACACTGAAGCTTTCTTT.